The source of this T cell receptor (beta chain) is a study of blood T cell repertoires in COVID-19. CDR1 is SGHRS, CDR2 YFSETQ, per germline. The length of the CDR3 is 17 residues. Trimming at V came to 4 bases and at J to 6 bases, leaving 9 bases not matched to a gene. Study processing details: Using reference gene primer amplification, nucleated cell counts were estimated. Using immunoSEQ multiplex PCR, the repertoire was profiled, and TCRdb retains in-frame clones only, with some absent. That table supplies the V and J calls and clone size; D and trimming were determined from the DNA. The table has some 97,000 clones, roughly 88% seen once.

Sequenced sample: peripheral blood. This TCR was sampled from a woman in her sixties or seventies with acute or convalescent COVID-19. This rearrangement joins TRBV5-1 to TRBJ2-1; 14 bases fit TRBD2. In DNA, the CDR3 is TGCGCCAGCAGCCCCTGGACTAGCGGGAGGTTGACCAATGAGCAGTTCTTC. Encoded protein: CASSPWTSGRLTNEQFF.